This T cell receptor beta chain comes out of a study of blood T cell repertoires in COVID-19. Participants, 18 to 89 years old, spanned 25 or so US areas. Assignment of participants to cohorts was predicated upon participant-reported clinical history. The length of the CDR3 is 14 residues. V lost 1 base and J lost 2, with 9 bases in between. Germline V lookup: CDR1 MGHDK, CDR2 SYGVNS. Original processing notes: Quantification of nucleated cells was approximated via reference gene primer amplification. Only in-frame clones appear in the TCRdb table, and some are missing; sequencing was by immunoSEQ multiplex PCR. From that table come the V and J calls and clone size; the DNA was used to work out D and trimming. The sample holds some 150,000 clones, approximately 88% seen once.

The clonotype originates from a woman aged 25 to 45 with acute COVID-19. Sequences were obtained from PBMCs or T cells enriched from blood (not recorded which). The chain uses TRBV25-1 and TRBJ2-7; D not certain. Here the CDR3 reads CASSESTETYEQYF. Here the CDR3 DNA reads TGTGCCAGCAGTGAATCTACAGAGACCTACGAGCAGTACTTC.